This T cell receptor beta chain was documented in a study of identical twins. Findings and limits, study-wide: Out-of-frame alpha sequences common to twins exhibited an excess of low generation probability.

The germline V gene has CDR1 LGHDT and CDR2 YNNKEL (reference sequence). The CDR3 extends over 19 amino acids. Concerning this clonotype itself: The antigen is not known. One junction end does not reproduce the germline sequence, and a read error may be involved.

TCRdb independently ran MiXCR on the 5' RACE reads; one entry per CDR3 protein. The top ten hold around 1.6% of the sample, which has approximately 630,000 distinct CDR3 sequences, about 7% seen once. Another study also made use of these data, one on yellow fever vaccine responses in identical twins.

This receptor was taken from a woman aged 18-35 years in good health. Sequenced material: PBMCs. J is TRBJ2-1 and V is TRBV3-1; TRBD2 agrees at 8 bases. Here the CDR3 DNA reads TGTGCCACCAGCCAAGATCTTGGGGTCGGGAGGGCCCGGGAGGATGAGCAGTTCTTC. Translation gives CATSQDLGVGRAREDEQFF.